The next 25 T cell receptor beta chains were all read from a single sample in a study of blood T cell repertoires in COVID-19. The method was immunoSEQ multiplex PCR; TCRdb's version includes in-frame clones alone and lacks a portion of them. Among about 64,000 clones, approximately 80% were seen once, and the ten largest hold roughly 9.7%. The sample taken for sequencing was peripheral blood. These receptors were taken from a human donor in a cohort sampled during active COVID-19.

The genes are TRBV29-1 and TRBJ2-3, with D perhaps matching TRBD1 (6 bases). Germline values: CDR1 SQVTM, CDR2 ANQGSEA. The CDR3 sequence is 13 residues long. V shed 5 bases and J shed 8 bases, with 17 bases lying between them. The CDR3 loop is CSVPLQGPPTQYF. The CDR3 region has the DNA TGCAGCGTTCCCCTACAGGGCCCCCCTACGCAGTATTTT.

The rearrangement links TRBV6-5 to TRBJ1-2, with 10 positions matching TRBD1. Germline trimming cut 6 bases from V and 4 bases from J; bases unmatched to any gene: 8. CDR3 length: 15 amino acids. Germline loops: CDR1 MNHEY, CDR2 SVGAGI. The DNA of the CDR3 is TGTGCCAGCAGGGTGGGACAGGGGATTGGCTATGGCTACACCTTC. This translates into CASRVGQGIGYGYTF.

V is TRBV7-2 and J is TRBJ2-7, with D tentatively TRBD1 (6 bases). CDR3 length: 13 residues. V was cut by 3 bases and J by 5 bases, with 11 bases left in between. Per the germline V gene, CDR1 is SGHTA and CDR2 is FQGNSA. The DNA of the CDR3 is TGTGCCAGCAGCTTGACAGGTAACCACGAGCAGTACTTC. As protein: CASSLTGNHEQYF.

The gene calls are TRBV27 and TRBJ2-3; a weak D match, TRBD1 (6 bases). CDR3 length equals 17 residues. Germline V CDR1 and CDR2: MNHEY, SMNVEV (reference sequence). The germline V and J ends were trimmed by 3 bases and 4 bases, with 20 bases remaining between them. The CDR3 reads CASSFIASPKGADTQYF. CDR3 sequence (DNA): TGTGCCAGCAGTTTTATCGCTAGCCCAAAGGGGGCAGATACGCAGTATTTT.

This clone occurred a few times. The chain combines TRBV28 with TRBJ2-7; 10 bases line up with TRBD2. The CDR3 extends over 14 amino acids. The germline CDR1 and CDR2 sequences are MDHEN and SYDVKM. Trimming at V came to 4 bases and at J to 5 bases, leaving 5 bases not matched to a gene. CDR3 loop: CASSSLAGANEQYF. CDR3 DNA: TGTGCCAGCAGTTCCCTAGCGGGAGCAAACGAGCAGTACTTC.

CDR3 in DNA: TGTGCCTGGGACCGAAGAGGCGCTTCCACCGGCGAGCAGTACTTC. Protein sequence: CAWDRRGASTGEQYF. The rearrangement joins TRBV30 to TRBJ2-7; D unresolved. The V gene's germline CDR1 is GTSNPN and CDR2 SVGIG (reference sequence). This CDR3 contains 15 residues. Trimming left V 5 bases short and J 6 bases short, with 23 bases between.

The chain combines TRBV11-2 with TRBJ1-1; D perhaps matches TRBD1 (6 bases). Between the trimmed V and J ends, which lost 5 bases and 1 base, there was a span of 14 bases. The CDR3 covers 15 residues. The germline V gene has CDR1 SGHAT and CDR2 FQNNGV. The CDR3 DNA reads as TGTGCCAGCAGCCTTCAGGGGTATGGGAACACTGAAGCTTTCTTT. Amino acids: CASSLQGYGNTEAFF. The complete variable domain, with remaining parts taken from reference TRBV11-2 and TRBJ1-1, reads EAGVAQSPRYKIIEKRQSVAFWCNPISGHATLYWYQQILGQGPKLLIQFQNNGVVDDSQLPKDRFSAERLKGVDSTLKIQPAKLEDSAVYLCASSLQGYGNTEAFFGQGTRLTVV.

As regards this clone: Germline is not matched at one junction end, which may reflect a read error. The chain recombines TRBV7-7 with TRBJ2-5; weak D call: TRBD2 (5 bases). The CDR3 sequence is 14 residues long. Germline values: CDR1 SSHAT, CDR2 FNYEAQ (reference sequence). The CDR3: CASSFLGVGETQYF. The CDR3 DNA sequence: TGTGCTAGCAGCTTCCTCGGGGTCGGGGAGACCCAGTACTTC.

The chain couples TRBV28 to TRBJ2-3; TRBD2 matches 8 bases. Germline V gene lookup returns CDR1 MDHEN and CDR2 SYDVKM. Losses at the gene ends were 4 bases for V and 0 bases for J; bases not matched to a gene: 0. The CDR3 covers 14 residues. CDR3 sequence (DNA): TGTGCCAGCAGTTCTAGCGGGAGCACAGATACGCAGTATTTT. Translating gives CASSSSGSTDTQYF.

With regard to this clone: Other nucleotide sequences in the sample specify the same CDR3. The rearrangement joins TRBV6-5 to TRBJ2-6, with 9 bases that match TRBD1. The ends lost 6 bases at V and 0 bases at J; junction bases unmatched: 0. Per germline, CDR1 MNHEY and CDR2 SVGAGI. This CDR3 has 15 amino acids. CDR3 nucleotides: TGTGCCAGCAGGACAGGGGGCTCTGGGGCCAACGTCCTGACTTTC. It yields the protein CASRTGGSGANVLTF.

The CDR3, as DNA: TGTGCCAGCAGCCAAGGGAATAGCGGGACCGGGGAGCTGTTTTTT. This codes for CASSQGNSGTGELFF. V gene TRBV3-1 (or the pseudogene TRBV3-2) combines with J gene TRBJ2-2; 7 bases fit TRBD2. Per the germline V gene, CDR1 is LGHDT and CDR2 is YNNKEL (reference sequence). Germline trimming cut 1 base from V and 5 bases from J; bases unmatched to any gene: 4. The CDR3 is 15 amino acids.

CDR3 sequence (DNA): TGTGCCAGCAGTTACCACGCGGGAGCGAACACCGGGGAGCTGTTTTTT. Translated, it gives CASSYHAGANTGELFF. The chain joins TRBV6-2 or TRBV6-3 to TRBJ2-2, with 7 bases aligning to TRBD2. Per the germline V gene, CDR1 is MNHEY and CDR2 is SVGEGT. The CDR3 spans 16 residues. V was pared by 2 bases and J by 0 bases, with 3 bases of the junction left unmatched.

This clone was seen a handful of times. V gene TRBV6-5 combines with J gene TRBJ2-7, with 9 bases fitting TRBD1. V was pared by 6 bases and J by 0 bases, with 6 bases of the junction left unmatched. Germline CDR1 MNHEY, CDR2 SVGAGI. The CDR3 length is 15 residues. CDR3 bases: TGTGCCAGCAGCGAGGAGACAGGGGGCTCCTACGAGCAGTACTTC. Translation: CASSEETGGSYEQYF.

Here the CDR3 DNA reads TGTGCCAGTGGACGGGGCTCCTACAATGAGCAGTTCTTC. Amino acid sequence: CASGRGSYNEQFF. The chain couples TRBV7-2 to TRBJ2-1; the D gene is possibly TRBD2 (5 bases). Trimming removed 9 bases from V and 0 bases from J, with 9 bases in between. The CDR3 length is 13 residues. Germline lookup yields CDR1 SGHTA and CDR2 FQGNSA.

The chain has TRBV13 and TRBJ2-3; possibly TRBD2 for D (6 bases). The CDR3 runs 14 residues. CDR1 is PRHDT, CDR2 FYEKMQ, per germline (reference sequence). The ends were cut back, 8 bases at V and 3 bases at J, with 15 bases in the middle. The CDR3 DNA sequence: TGTGCCAGCCTTTCCTGGGGGAGGACAGATACGCAGTATTTT. Translated, it gives CASLSWGRTDTQYF.

This clone was seen a single time. The chain uses TRBV5-4 and TRBJ1-1, with D tentatively TRBD1 (6 bases). This CDR3 is built from 15 residues. From germline, CDR1 is SGHNT and CDR2 YYREEE (reference sequence). V shed 4 bases and J shed 11 bases, with 24 bases lying between them. The DNA for the CDR3 is TGTGCCAGCAGCCATCGAGGGGCAGGGGTAAGGAAGGCTTTCTTT. It codes for CASSHRGAGVRKAFF.

This clone has only one observation. This chain connects TRBV27 to TRBJ2-2; 8 nucleotides align to TRBD1. This CDR3 is built from 15 residues. CDR1 is MNHEY, CDR2 SMNVEV, per germline (reference sequence). V dropped 3 bases and J dropped 5; count of bases not matched to a gene: 5. The CDR3 coding sequence is TGTGCCAGCAGTTTGCAGACAGGGGTAACCGGGGAGCTGTTTTTT. Translating gives CASSLQTGVTGELFF.

This clone was seen only a few times. The chain has TRBV19 and TRBJ2-3; D perhaps matches TRBD2 (6 bases). Germline CDR1 is LNHDA and CDR2 is SQIVND (reference sequence). The CDR3 has 17 residues. Trimming shortened V by 1 base and J by 0 bases, and 14 bases separated the two germline ends. The CDR3, as DNA: TGTGCCAGTAGTATAGGGTCCGGCGGGATTAGCACAGATACGCAGTATTTT. The encoded protein is CASSIGSGGISTDTQYF.

The genes are TRBV5-4 and TRBJ1-1; tentatively, D is TRBD1 (5 bases). V gave up 3 bases and J gave up 7 bases, with 22 bases separating them. CDR3 length: 16 residues. CDR1 and CDR2 from the germline V gene are SGHNT and YYREEE (reference sequence). DNA of the CDR3: TGTGCCAGCAGCTCAAACAGGTATAACTCGGGGGGTGAAGCTTTCTTT. As protein: CASSSNRYNSGGEAFF.

The chain joins TRBV5-1 to TRBJ2-5; unclear D gene. Germline CDR1 is SGHRS and CDR2 is YFSETQ. V lost 0 bases and J 5 bases, leaving 14 bases between the germline ends. CDR3 length: 15 residues. In DNA form, the CDR3 reads TGCGCCAGCAGCTTGGTGGTGGGTCGGGTGGAGACCCAGTACTTC. This sequence encodes CASSLVVGRVETQYF.

The CDR3 coding sequence is TGCGCCAGCAGCCAAGACATCTCCTACAATGAGCAGTTCTTC. This sequence encodes CASSQDISYNEQFF. V is TRBV4-3 and J is TRBJ2-1, with D uncertain. CDR3 size: 14 residues. Germline-derived CDR1 and CDR2 are LGHNA and YSLEER. Trimming left V 0 bases short and J 0 bases short, with 3 bases between.

This clone was seen a single time. The chain is built from TRBV11-2 and TRBJ2-5; perhaps TRBD2 as D (6 bases). There are 15 residues in the CDR3. Trimming left V 3 bases short and J 5 bases short, with 16 bases between. CDR1 is SGHAT, CDR2 FQNNGV, per germline. CDR3 coding DNA: TGTGCCAGCAGCTTCGGGAGAAACTATGCGGAGACCCAGTACTTC. Translating it yields CASSFGRNYAETQYF.

The rearrangement links TRBV15 to TRBJ1-5; D unresolved. Germline assignment: CDR1 LNHNV and CDR2 YYDKDF (reference sequence). There are 15 residues in the CDR3. V lost 0 bases to trimming and J lost 11 bases, with 17 bases between them. DNA of the CDR3: TGTGCCACCAGCAGAGATTCCAAAGCACTTTCGACCCAGCATTTT. This codes for CATSRDSKALSTQHF.

CDR3 in amino acids: CASRLAGKYNEQFF. DNA of the CDR3: TGTGCCAGCCGTCTAGCGGGGAAGTACAATGAGCAGTTCTTC. The V and J genes are TRBV6-5 and TRBJ2-1; TRBD2 matches 9 bases. There are 14 residues in the CDR3. The V and J ends lost 8 bases and 4 bases, in that order; junction bases with no gene match: 6. CDR1 is MNHEY, CDR2 SVGAGI, per germline.

This chain connects TRBV6-5 to TRBJ1-4, with D hard to call. The CDR3 runs 16 residues. Germline lookup yields CDR1 MNHEY and CDR2 SVGAGI. V dropped 0 bases and J dropped 0 bases, with 8 bases sitting between them. As DNA, the CDR3 is TGTGCCAGCAGTTACTCGGCCCGTCCAACTAATGAAAAACTGTTTTTT. As protein: CASSYSARPTNEKLFF.